The entry that follows covers one T cell receptor beta chain sequence. Beta-chain TCR CDR3 regions were amplified from RNA transcripts. An opening RT-PCR round employed HTBI primers and preceded a second-round multiplex PCR. TCRdb re-analysed the multiplex PCR reads in MiXCR, keeping a single row per CDR3 protein. The repertoire consists of approximately 330,000 distinct CDR3 sequences, with 15% to 20% occurring once and the leading ten covering roughly an eighth. The data stem from a study of Graves' ophthalmopathy and Graves' hyperthyroidism. The ends were cut back, 5 bases at V and 2 bases at J, with 13 bases in the middle. Per the germline V gene, CDR1 is MNHNS and CDR2 is SASEGT. The CDR3 extends over 14 amino acids.

The sequencing input was peripheral blood. The V gene is TRBV6-1, the J gene TRBJ2-7; weak D call: TRBD2 (6 bases). The clonotype was recovered from an adult man with Graves' ophthalmopathy. CDR3 protein: CASSSRDSTYEQYF. The CDR3 region has the DNA TGTGCCAGCAGTAGCCGGGACTCCACCTACGAGCAGTACTTC.